This TCR beta chain originates from a study of Ad26.COV2.S vaccination and SARS-CoV-2 variants. In the study overall: Ad26.COV2.S, an intramuscular injection, was given once or twice 56 days apart.

Using immunoSEQ multiplex PCR, the repertoire was profiled, and TCRdb retains in-frame clones only, with some absent. The table includes fewer than 400,000 clones, around 84% detected once. Germline values: CDR1 SGHDN, CDR2 FVKESK. The CDR3 length is 18 residues. Trimming took 0 bases from V and 0 from J, leaving 14 bases between them. The treatment denotes: 19 received Ad26.COV2.S at low or high dose, single or two shots; five or six received placebo; per-sample allocation not given. Collection of the samples took place on day 63 after the first injection of vaccine or placebo. An adult aged 18-55 years in Boston served as the donor. Expressing Wuhan-strain SARS-CoV-2 spike, an Ad26 vector served as the vaccine.

Specimen: peripheral blood, collected in a trial of Ad26.COV2.S vaccine versus placebo. The receptor comes from a person aged 18-65 years who received the Ad26.COV2.S COVID-19 vaccine or a placebo. The chain recombines TRBV14 with TRBJ1-4; no firm D call. CDR3 loop: CASSQDPSVGSTNEKLFF. CDR3 nucleotides: TGTGCCAGCAGCCAAGACCCTTCGGTCGGGTCAACTAATGAAAAACTGTTTTTT. The full variable domain, rest sourced from reference TRBV14 and TRBJ1-4, is EAGVTQFPSHSVIEKGQTVTLRCDPISGHDNLYWYRRVMGKEIKFLLHFVKESKQDESGMPNNRFLAERTGGTYSTLKVQPAELEDSGVYFCASSQDPSVGSTNEKLFFGSGTQLSVL.